Below, one T cell receptor beta chain is given with its context. As yet, its antigen is unknown. Donors were drawn from the approximately 110-subject validation cohort, separate from the roughly 670-subject first cohort. V was pared by 7 bases and J by 1 base, with 11 bases between. Germline values: CDR1 SGDLS, CDR2 YYNGEE. The CDR3 totals 13 residues. These data originate in a study of cytomegalovirus exposure and HLA in healthy donors. The method was immunoSEQ multiplex PCR; TCRdb's version includes in-frame clones alone and lacks a portion of them. The sample holds around 220,000 clones, approximately 80% seen once. Study observations and caveats: The tendency of first-cohort TCR clusters to co-occur in the 110 or so validation repertoires emerged from a later analysis. While the bulk of TCR sequences proved rare, some public TCRs turned up in many donors. It was reported that the classifier diagnosed cytomegalovirus status with high specificity and sensitivity in both the original and validation cohorts.

The source is a woman in her thirties in good health and CMV-seropositive. The J gene is TRBJ1-1, the V gene TRBV9; tentatively, D is TRBD1 (6 bases). Material for sequencing was PBMCs. DNA of the CDR3: TGTGCCAGCTCAACAGGGAAGAACACTGAAGCTTTCTTT. Its translation is CASSTGKNTEAFF. The variable domain in full, with the rest retrieved from reference TRBV9 and TRBJ1-1, is DSGVTQTPKHLITATGQRVTLRCSPRSGDLSVYWYQQSLDQGLQFLIQYYNGEERAKGNILERFSAQQFPDLHSELNLSSLELGDSALYFCASSTGKNTEAFFGQGTRLTVV.